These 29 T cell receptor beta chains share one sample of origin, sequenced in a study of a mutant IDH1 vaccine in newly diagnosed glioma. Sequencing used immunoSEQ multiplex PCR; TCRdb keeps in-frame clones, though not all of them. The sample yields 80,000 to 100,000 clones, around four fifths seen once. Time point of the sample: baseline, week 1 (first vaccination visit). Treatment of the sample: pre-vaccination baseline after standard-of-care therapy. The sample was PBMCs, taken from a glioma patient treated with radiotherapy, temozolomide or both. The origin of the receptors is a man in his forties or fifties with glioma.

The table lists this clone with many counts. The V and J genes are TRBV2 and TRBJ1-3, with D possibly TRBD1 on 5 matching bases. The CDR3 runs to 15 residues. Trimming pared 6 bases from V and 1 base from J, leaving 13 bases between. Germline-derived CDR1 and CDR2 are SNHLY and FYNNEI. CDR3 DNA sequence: TGTGCCAGCAGAGCCCAACAGGTGTCTGGAAACACCATATATTTT. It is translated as CASRAQQVSGNTIYF.

The CDR3 is CASSDRRVYEQYF. CDR3 bases: TGTGCCAGCAGTGATAGGAGGGTCTACGAGCAGTACTTC. The chain employs TRBV2 and TRBJ2-7, with D perhaps TRBD2 (6 bases). Trimming took 3 bases from V and 3 from J, leaving 9 bases between them. The V gene's germline CDR1 is SNHLY and CDR2 FYNNEI. The CDR3 contains 13 residues.

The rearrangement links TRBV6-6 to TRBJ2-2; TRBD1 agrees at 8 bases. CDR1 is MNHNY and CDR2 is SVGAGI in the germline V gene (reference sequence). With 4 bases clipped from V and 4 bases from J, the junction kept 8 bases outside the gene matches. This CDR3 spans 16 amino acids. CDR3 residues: CASSFWDRPSTGELFF. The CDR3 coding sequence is TGTGCCAGCAGTTTTTGGGACAGGCCCAGCACCGGGGAGCTGTTTTTT.

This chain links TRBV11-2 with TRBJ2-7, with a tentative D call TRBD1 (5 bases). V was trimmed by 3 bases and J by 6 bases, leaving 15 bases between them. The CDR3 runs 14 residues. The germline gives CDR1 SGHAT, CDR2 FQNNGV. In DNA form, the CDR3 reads TGTGCCAGCAGCTTTCGCATTGACAGTACCGAGCAGTACTTC. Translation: CASSFRIDSTEQYF.

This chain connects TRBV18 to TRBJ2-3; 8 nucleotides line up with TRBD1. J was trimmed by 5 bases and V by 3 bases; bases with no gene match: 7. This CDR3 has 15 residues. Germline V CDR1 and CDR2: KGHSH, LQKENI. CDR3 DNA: TGTGCCAGCTCACCCCCAAGGACAGGGAAAGATACGCAGTATTTT. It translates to CASSPPRTGKDTQYF.

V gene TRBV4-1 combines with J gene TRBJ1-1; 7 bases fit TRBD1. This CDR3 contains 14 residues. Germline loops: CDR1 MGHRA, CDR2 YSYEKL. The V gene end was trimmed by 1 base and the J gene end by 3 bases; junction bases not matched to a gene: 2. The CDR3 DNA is TGCGCCAGCAGCCAAGGGGGGACAGACACTGAAGCTTTCTTT. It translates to CASSQGGTDTEAFF.

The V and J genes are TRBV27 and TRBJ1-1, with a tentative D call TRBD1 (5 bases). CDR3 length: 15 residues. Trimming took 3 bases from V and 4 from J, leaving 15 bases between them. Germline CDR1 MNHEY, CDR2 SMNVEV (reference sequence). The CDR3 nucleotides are TGTGCCAGCAGTTTTCTGAGGGGCGAAGGCACTGAAGCTTTCTTT. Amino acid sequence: CASSFLRGEGTEAFF.

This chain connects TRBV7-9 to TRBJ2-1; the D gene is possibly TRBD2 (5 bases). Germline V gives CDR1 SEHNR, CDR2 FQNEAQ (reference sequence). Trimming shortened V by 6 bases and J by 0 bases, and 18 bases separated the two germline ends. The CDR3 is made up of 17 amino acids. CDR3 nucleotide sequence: TGTGCCAGCAGTTCCAAAGGAGCGGCAGACTCCTACAATGAGCAGTTCTTC. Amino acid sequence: CASSSKGAADSYNEQFF. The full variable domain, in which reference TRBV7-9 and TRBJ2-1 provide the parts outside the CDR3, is DTGVSQNPRHKITKRGQNVTFRCDPISEHNRLYWYRQTLGQGPEFLTYFQNEAQLEKSRLLSDRFSAERPKGSFSTLEIQRTEQGDSAMYLCASSSKGAADSYNEQFFGPGTRLTVL.

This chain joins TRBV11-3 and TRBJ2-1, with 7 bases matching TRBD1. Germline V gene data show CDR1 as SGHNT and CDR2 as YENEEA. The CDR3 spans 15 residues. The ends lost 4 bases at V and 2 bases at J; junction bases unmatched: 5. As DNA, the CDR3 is TGTGCCAGCAGCTGGCGACAGGGTCCCTACAATGAGCAGTTCTTC. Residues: CASSWRQGPYNEQFF.

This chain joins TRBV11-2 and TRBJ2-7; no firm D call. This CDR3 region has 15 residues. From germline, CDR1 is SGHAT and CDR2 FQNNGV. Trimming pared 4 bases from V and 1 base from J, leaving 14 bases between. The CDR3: CASSSEPRQSYEQYF. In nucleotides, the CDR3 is TGTGCCAGCAGCTCAGAACCTAGGCAGTCCTACGAGCAGTACTTC.

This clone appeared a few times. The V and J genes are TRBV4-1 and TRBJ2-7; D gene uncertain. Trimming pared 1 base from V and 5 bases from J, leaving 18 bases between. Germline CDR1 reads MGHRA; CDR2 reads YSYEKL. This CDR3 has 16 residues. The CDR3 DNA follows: TGCGCCAGCAGCCAAGTCGATATGGGGTTCTCTAACGAGCAGTACTTC. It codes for CASSQVDMGFSNEQYF.

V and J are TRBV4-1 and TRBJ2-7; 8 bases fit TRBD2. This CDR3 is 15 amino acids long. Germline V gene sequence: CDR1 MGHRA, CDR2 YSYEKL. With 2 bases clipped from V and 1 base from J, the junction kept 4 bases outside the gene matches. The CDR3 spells CASSQPGGASYEQYF. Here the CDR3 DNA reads TGCGCCAGCAGCCAACCCGGGGGGGCGTCCTACGAGCAGTACTTC.

This chain's CDR3 is CASSPGFTSPLHF. CDR3 bases: TGTGCCAGCAGCCCGGGATTCACTTCACCCCTCCACTTT. The rearrangement joins TRBV7-6 to TRBJ1-6; D remains ambiguous. The CDR3 runs to 13 residues. Germline V lookup: CDR1 SGHVS, CDR2 FNYEAQ. V lost 5 bases and J 9 bases, leaving 11 bases between the germline ends.

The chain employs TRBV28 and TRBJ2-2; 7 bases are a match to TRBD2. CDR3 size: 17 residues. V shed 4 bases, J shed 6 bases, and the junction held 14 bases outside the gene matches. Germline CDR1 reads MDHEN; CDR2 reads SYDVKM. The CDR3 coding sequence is TGTGCCAGCAGTTCTTTAGTCCCTAGCGGAGTGCCCGGGGAGCTGTTTTTT. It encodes CASSSLVPSGVPGELFF.

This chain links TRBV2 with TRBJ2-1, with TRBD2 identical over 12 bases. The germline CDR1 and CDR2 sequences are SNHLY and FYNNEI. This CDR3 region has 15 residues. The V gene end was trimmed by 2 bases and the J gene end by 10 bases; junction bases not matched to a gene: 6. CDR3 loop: CASSELAGGPREQFF. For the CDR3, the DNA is TGTGCCAGCAGTGAACTAGCGGGAGGGCCTAGGGAGCAGTTCTTC. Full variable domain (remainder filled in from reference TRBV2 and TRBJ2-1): EPEVTQTPSHQVTQMGQEVILRCVPISNHLYFYWYRQILGQKVEFLVSFYNNEISEKSEIFDDQFSVERPDGSNFTLKIRSTKLEDSAMYFCASSELAGGPREQFFGPGTRLTVL.

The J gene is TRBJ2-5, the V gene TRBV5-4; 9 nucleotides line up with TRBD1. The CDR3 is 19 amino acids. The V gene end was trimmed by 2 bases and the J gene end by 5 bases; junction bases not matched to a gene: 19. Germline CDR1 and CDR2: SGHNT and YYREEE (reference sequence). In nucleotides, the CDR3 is TGTGCCAGCAGCTTTGGCCGGGACAGGGCCCTTCTCTGGGACGAGACCCAGTACTTC. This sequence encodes CASSFGRDRALLWDETQYF.

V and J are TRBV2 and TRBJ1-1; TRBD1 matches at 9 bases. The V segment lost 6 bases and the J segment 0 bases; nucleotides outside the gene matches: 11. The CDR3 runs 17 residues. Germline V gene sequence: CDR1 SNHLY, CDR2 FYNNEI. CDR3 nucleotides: TGTGCCAGCAGATGGGCGGGACAGGGAGGCCTGAACACTGAAGCTTTCTTT. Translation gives CASRWAGQGGLNTEAFF.

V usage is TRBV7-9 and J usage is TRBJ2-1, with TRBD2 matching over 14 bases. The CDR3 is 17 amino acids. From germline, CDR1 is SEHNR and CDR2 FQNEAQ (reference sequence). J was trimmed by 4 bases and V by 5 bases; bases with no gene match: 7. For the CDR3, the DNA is TGTGCCAGCAGCCAAGGGGGACTAGCGGGGGAGTACAATGAGCAGTTCTTC. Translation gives CASSQGGLAGEYNEQFF.

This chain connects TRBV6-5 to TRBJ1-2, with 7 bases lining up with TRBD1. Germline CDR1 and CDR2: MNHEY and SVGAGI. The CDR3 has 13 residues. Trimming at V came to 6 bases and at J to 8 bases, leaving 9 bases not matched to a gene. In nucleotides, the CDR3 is TGTGCCAGCAGATTTCGGACAGGAGGGGGCTACACCTTC. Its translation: CASRFRTGGGYTF.

This CDR3 is CASSQGPGELFF. CDR3 nucleotides: TGCGCCAGCAGCCAAGGCCCTGGGGAGCTGTTTTTT. The rearrangement uses TRBV4-3 and TRBJ2-2; D gene ambiguous. The CDR3 runs 12 residues. With 1 base removed from V and 8 bases from J, the gap between germline ends came to 5 bases. The germline CDR1 and CDR2 sequences are LGHNA and YSLEER.

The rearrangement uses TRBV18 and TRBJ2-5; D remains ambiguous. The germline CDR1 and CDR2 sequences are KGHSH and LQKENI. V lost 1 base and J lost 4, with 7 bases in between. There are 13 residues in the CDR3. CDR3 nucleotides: TGTGCCAGCTCACCACGGGCTGCAGAGACCCAGTACTTC. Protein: CASSPRAAETQYF.

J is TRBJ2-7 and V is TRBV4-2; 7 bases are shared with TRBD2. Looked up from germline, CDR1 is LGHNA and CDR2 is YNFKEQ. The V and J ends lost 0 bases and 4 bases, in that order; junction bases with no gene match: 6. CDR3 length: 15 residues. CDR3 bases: TGTGCCAGCAGCCAAGAAAGACTAGCCCCGTACGAGCAGTACTTC. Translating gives CASSQERLAPYEQYF.

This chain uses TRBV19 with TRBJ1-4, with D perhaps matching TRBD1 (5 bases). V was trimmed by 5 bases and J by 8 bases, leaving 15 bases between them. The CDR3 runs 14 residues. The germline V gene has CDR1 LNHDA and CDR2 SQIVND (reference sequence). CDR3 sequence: CASSGGLRDEKLFF. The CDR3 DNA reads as TGTGCCAGTAGTGGGGGACTGAGGGACGAAAAACTGTTTTTT.

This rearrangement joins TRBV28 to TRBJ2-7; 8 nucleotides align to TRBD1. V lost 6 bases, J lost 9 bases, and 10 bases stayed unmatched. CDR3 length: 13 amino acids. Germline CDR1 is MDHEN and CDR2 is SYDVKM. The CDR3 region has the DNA TGTGCCAGCAGCTCAGGACAGGGTGGTCCGCAGTACTTC. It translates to CASSSGQGGPQYF.

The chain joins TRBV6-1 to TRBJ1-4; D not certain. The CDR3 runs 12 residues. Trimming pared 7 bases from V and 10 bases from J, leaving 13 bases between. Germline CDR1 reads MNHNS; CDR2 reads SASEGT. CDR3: CASMHLLAKLFF. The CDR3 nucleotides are TGTGCCAGCATGCACCTTTTGGCAAAACTGTTTTTT.

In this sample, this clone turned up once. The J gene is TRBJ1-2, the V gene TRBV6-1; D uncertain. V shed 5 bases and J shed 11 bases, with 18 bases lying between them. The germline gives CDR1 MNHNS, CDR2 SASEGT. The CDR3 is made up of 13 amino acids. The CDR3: CASSYRPDVGYTF. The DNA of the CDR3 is TGTGCCAGCAGTTATCGGCCCGACGTTGGATACACCTTC.

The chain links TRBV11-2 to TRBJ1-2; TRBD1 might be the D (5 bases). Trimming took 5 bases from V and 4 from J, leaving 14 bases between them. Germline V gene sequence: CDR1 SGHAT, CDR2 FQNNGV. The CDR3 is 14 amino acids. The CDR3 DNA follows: TGTGCCAGCAGCAGCGGGACTGAACGCTATGGCTACACCTTC. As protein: CASSSGTERYGYTF.

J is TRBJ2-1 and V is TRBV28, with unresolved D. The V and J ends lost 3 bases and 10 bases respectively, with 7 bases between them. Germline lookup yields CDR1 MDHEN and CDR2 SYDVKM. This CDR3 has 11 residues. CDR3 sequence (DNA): TGTGCCAGCAGTTTGGTAGGCGAGCAGTTCTTC. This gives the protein CASSLVGEQFF. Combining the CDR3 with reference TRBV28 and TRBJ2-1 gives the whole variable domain DVKVTQSSRYLVKRTGEKVFLECVQDMDHENMFWYRQDPGLGLRLIYFSYDVKMKEKGDIPEGYSVSREKKERFSLILESASTNQTSMYLCASSLVGEQFFGPGTRLTVL.

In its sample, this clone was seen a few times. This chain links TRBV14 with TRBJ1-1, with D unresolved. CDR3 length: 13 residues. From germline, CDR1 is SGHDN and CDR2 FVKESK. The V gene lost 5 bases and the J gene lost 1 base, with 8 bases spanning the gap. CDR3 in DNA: TGTGCCAGCAGCTGGACGGCGAACACTGAAGCTTTCTTT. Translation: CASSWTANTEAFF. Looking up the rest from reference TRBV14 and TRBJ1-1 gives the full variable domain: EAGVTQFPSHSVIEKGQTVTLRCDPISGHDNLYWYRRVMGKEIKFLLHFVKESKQDESGMPNNRFLAERTGGTYSTLKVQPAELEDSGVYFCASSWTANTEAFFGQGTRLTVV.